The 20 T cell receptor beta chains below come from one sample, sequenced in a study of OX40 agonist ivuxolimab in advanced cancers. The repertoire was sequenced with immunoSEQ multiplex PCR; TCRdb's copy has only in-frame clones and lacks some. The sample lists around 110,000 clones, 93% seen once, with roughly 0.15% in the top ten. The sample in question was CD4+ or CD8+ T cells sorted from blood, obtained in a trial of the OX40 agonist ivuxolimab. The receptors originated from an adult with an advanced solid tumor such as melanoma, head and neck, liver or kidney cancer.

The chain joins TRBV11-3 to TRBJ2-7; no clear D gene. Germline V lookup: CDR1 SGHNT, CDR2 YENEEA. The ends were cut back, 1 base at V and 0 bases at J, with 13 bases in the middle. This CDR3 has 16 residues. CDR3 region: CASSLGRGANSYEQYF. In nucleotides, the CDR3 is TGTGCCAGCAGCTTAGGACGAGGCGCCAACTCCTACGAGCAGTACTTC.

This clone was seen just once. The chain employs TRBV14 and TRBJ1-1; D is unclear. V lost 4 bases and J 2 bases, leaving 14 bases between the germline ends. The CDR3 runs 15 residues. From germline, CDR1 is SGHDN and CDR2 FVKESK. The CDR3 bases are TGTGCCAGCAGCCGACTGAAGACGGTAAACACTGAAGCTTTCTTT. This codes for CASSRLKTVNTEAFF.

The chain carries TRBV28 and TRBJ1-2; D call uncertain. V lost 3 bases, J lost 8 bases, and 16 bases lay in between. Germline V gene lookup returns CDR1 MDHEN and CDR2 SYDVKM. The CDR3 runs 14 residues. The CDR3 sequence is CASSFIGPPGGYTF. The CDR3 DNA follows: TGTGCCAGCAGTTTTATCGGCCCTCCTGGGGGCTACACCTTC.

The chain uses TRBV5-4 and TRBJ2-3; either TRBD1 or TRBD2 may supply D (5 bases each). Trimming took 5 bases from V and 0 from J, leaving 19 bases between them. The CDR3 runs 17 residues. In germline, CDR1 is SGHNT, CDR2 YYREEE (reference sequence). CDR3 coding DNA: TGTGCCAGCAGTTTCTCACCCGGGACCCCCAGCACAGATACGCAGTATTTT. Its protein is CASSFSPGTPSTDTQYF.

This chain connects TRBV20-1 to TRBJ2-3, with D perhaps matching TRBD1 (6 bases). The CDR3 is 11 amino acids. Trimming left V 3 bases short and J 6 bases short, with 7 bases between. Germline lookup yields CDR1 DFQATT and CDR2 SNEGSKA (reference sequence). The CDR3 here is CSASQGDTQYF. The CDR3 nucleotides are TGCAGTGCTAGTCAGGGGGATACGCAGTATTTT.

The rearrangement joins TRBV5-1 to TRBJ2-1; 11 bases line up with TRBD2. Germline V gives CDR1 SGHRS, CDR2 YFSETQ. This CDR3 is built from 18 residues. V lost 0 bases, J lost 7 bases, and 12 bases stayed unmatched. The CDR3 DNA is TGCGCCAGCAGCTTGGCCACATTGGGACTAGCGGTGGGTAATGAGCAGTTCTTC. Its protein product is CASSLATLGLAVGNEQFF.

V usage is TRBV6-5 and J usage is TRBJ2-7, with TRBD1 matching 7 bases. The CDR3 sequence is 15 residues long. The ends lost 0 bases at V and 6 bases at J; junction bases unmatched: 8. In germline, CDR1 is MNHEY, CDR2 SVGAGI. This chain's CDR3 is CASSYSSRDRSEQYF. CDR3 sequence (DNA): TGTGCCAGCAGTTACTCCAGCCGGGACAGAAGCGAGCAGTACTTC.

The chain links TRBV11-2 to TRBJ2-1, with 13 bases identical to TRBD2. CDR1 and CDR2 (germline): SGHAT, FQNNGV. This CDR3 region has 15 residues. The trim removed 3 bases at V and 10 bases at J, leaving 6 bases unmatched. The CDR3 here is CASSFGLAGVYEQFF. Here the CDR3 DNA reads TGTGCCAGCAGCTTCGGACTAGCGGGAGTATACGAGCAGTTCTTC.

A single count supports this clone. The chain links TRBV7-2 to TRBJ2-7, with a weak D call TRBD1 (6 bases). Deletions cut 5 bases from V and 2 bases from J, with 13 bases between. Germline CDR1 reads SGHTA; CDR2 reads FQGNSA. The CDR3 loop spans 14 amino acids. The CDR3 sequence is CASSVFTGTYEQYF. CDR3 nucleotides: TGTGCCAGCAGCGTATTTACAGGGACCTACGAGCAGTACTTC.

This chain links TRBV6-5 with TRBJ1-2; 9 nucleotides agree with TRBD1. CDR1 MNHEY and CDR2 SVGAGI come from the germline V gene. The CDR3 runs to 16 residues. With 2 bases clipped from V and 6 bases from J, the junction kept 10 bases outside the gene matches. The CDR3 region is CASSYTTPGQGNGYTF. CDR3 nucleotides: TGTGCCAGCAGTTACACGACGCCGGGACAGGGAAATGGCTACACCTTC.

V usage is TRBV11-2 and J usage is TRBJ1-2; 8 positions match TRBD1. Germline CDR1 and CDR2: SGHAT and FQNNGV. The CDR3 loop spans 14 amino acids. J was trimmed by 8 bases and V by 5 bases; bases with no gene match: 10. Here the CDR3 reads CASSLRRQGRGYTF. The CDR3 nucleotides read TGTGCCAGCAGCCTCCGTAGACAGGGGAGGGGCTACACCTTC.

The rearrangement uses TRBV6-1 and TRBJ1-3, with D unclear. Trimming stripped 2 bases from V and 0 bases from J, with 5 bases between. CDR3 size: 14 residues. CDR1 MNHNS and CDR2 SASEGT come from the germline V gene. CDR3 DNA: TGTGCCAGCAGTGAATACCCCTCTGGAAACACCATATATTTT. It codes for CASSEYPSGNTIYF.

The chain has TRBV5-1 and TRBJ1-3, with 10 bases lining up with TRBD1. Germline loops: CDR1 SGHRS, CDR2 YFSETQ. V shed 0 bases and J 6 bases; nucleotides not matched to a gene: 3. CDR3 length: 15 amino acids. The CDR3 nucleotides read TGCGCCAGCAGCTTGGAGGGACAGGGGTCAAACACCATATATTTT. It specifies CASSLEGQGSNTIYF.

The chain carries TRBV5-1 and TRBJ2-3, with unresolved D. CDR3 length equals 13 residues. Germline loops: CDR1 SGHRS, CDR2 YFSETQ. V lost 4 bases, J lost 0 bases, and 6 bases lay in between. The CDR3 coding sequence is TGCGCCAGCAGCACCGTTAGCACAGATACGCAGTATTTT. Its protein is CASSTVSTDTQYF.

The J gene is TRBJ2-1, the V gene TRBV9; TRBD2 matches at 12 bases. The length of the CDR3 is 18 residues. The V gene's germline CDR1 is SGDLS and CDR2 YYNGEE. V was clipped by 0 bases and J by 5 bases; unmatched bases: 9. CDR3 nucleotide sequence: TGTGCCAGCAGCGTAGTCGACCGGAGACTAGCGGGAGACAATGAGCAGTTCTTC. Its protein is CASSVVDRRLAGDNEQFF.

The V gene is TRBV2, the J gene TRBJ1-6, with D maybe TRBD1 (6 bases). V was shortened by 8 bases and J by 0 bases, with 17 bases between the two germline ends. Germline CDR1 SNHLY, CDR2 FYNNEI. The CDR3 is made up of 17 amino acids. This CDR3 reads CASRLMQGSSYNSPLHF. The CDR3 DNA reads TGTGCCAGCCGACTGATGCAGGGGAGCTCCTATAATTCACCCCTCCACTTT.

This rearrangement joins TRBV11-2 to TRBJ2-3; D unresolved. V lost 6 bases, J lost 3 bases, and 7 bases lay in between. The CDR3 loop spans 12 amino acids. The germline V gene has CDR1 SGHAT and CDR2 FQNNGV. This chain's CDR3 is CASSLRTDTQYF. Written as DNA, the CDR3 is TGTGCCAGCAGTTTACGGACAGATACGCAGTATTTT.

This chain joins TRBV18 and TRBJ2-3, with unresolved D. From germline, CDR1 is KGHSH and CDR2 LQKENI. The CDR3 loop spans 16 amino acids. Trimming took off 0 bases at V and 4 bases at J, with 14 bases between the two ends. This chain's CDR3 is CASSPPVLRIPDTQYF. In nucleotides, the CDR3 is TGTGCCAGCTCACCACCGGTTTTGCGGATCCCAGATACGCAGTATTTT.

The V and J genes are TRBV5-1 and TRBJ2-1, with unresolved D. V was trimmed by 0 bases and J by 8 bases, leaving 9 bases between them. Germline assignment: CDR1 SGHRS and CDR2 YFSETQ. This CDR3 has 13 amino acids. This CDR3 reads CASSLETIDEQFF. The CDR3 DNA reads as TGCGCCAGCAGCTTGGAAACGATCGATGAGCAGTTCTTC.

The chain links TRBV6-6 to TRBJ1-1; possible D gene TRBD1, 5 bases. CDR3 length: 15 amino acids. Trimming pared 2 bases from V and 0 bases from J, leaving 10 bases between. Germline V gives CDR1 MNHNY, CDR2 SVGAGI (reference sequence). This CDR3 is CASSYGGSVNTEAFF. CDR3 nucleotide sequence: TGTGCCAGCAGTTACGGGGGTTCGGTGAACACTGAAGCTTTCTTT.